This T cell receptor (beta chain) originates from a study of T cells expressing NK-cell markers. In the study overall: Repertoires of TCR beta were obtained from T cells sorted as CD3+CD56+NKG2C+, CD3+CD56+NKG2C- and CD3+CD56-NKG2C+.

Whole-study findings and limits: These clonotypes, the leaders elsewhere, also led the CD3+CD56-NKG2C+ fraction in a handful of donors. HCMV specificity of expanded NKG2C+ T cell clones remained unclear.

Concerning this clonotype: What it binds is not known.

Generation of TCR beta cDNA was performed by 5'RACE template switching incorporating UMIs. TCRdb re-analyzed the 5' RACE reads; it lists each CDR3 protein once, without DNA. The listing records hundreds of thousands of distinct CDR3 sequences. Per germline, CDR1 SGHTA and CDR2 FQGNSA. The CDR3 contains 14 residues. The clonotype was recovered from a woman between 18 and 69 years old in good health. V and J are TRBV7-2 and TRBJ1-1; the TRBD1 assignment by TCRdb is unverifiable without DNA. Material: blood T cells: a sorted CD56 or NKG2C T cell subset, CD4+ or CD8+ T cells, or bulk PBMC T cells (not recorded which). The CDR3 spells CASSPQGGSTEAFF. Full variable domain (rest looked up from reference TRBV7-2 and TRBJ1-1): GAGVSQSPSNKVTEKGKDVELRCDPISGHTALYWYRQSLGQGLEFLIYFQGNSAPDKSGLPSDRFSAERTGGSVSTLTIQRTQQEDSAVYLCASSPQGGSTEAFFGQGTRLTVV.